These 32 T cell receptor beta chains share one sample of origin, sequenced in a study of T cells after yellow fever vaccination. In TCRdb, the 5' RACE reads were re-called with MiXCR into one record per CDR3 protein. The table shows 300,000 or so distinct CDR3 sequences, with approximately 8% occurring only once. Sequencing was performed on PBMCs, taken roughly seven weeks after the first yellow fever vaccination. All receptors derive from a man aged 18 to 29 who received the YFV17D yellow fever vaccine.

J is TRBJ2-1 and V is TRBV12-3 or TRBV12-4, with D possibly matching TRBD2 (6 bases). CDR3 length: 13 residues. The germline V and J ends were trimmed by 5 bases and 9 bases, with 14 bases remaining between them. CDR3 residues: CASSRGRSGEQFF. The DNA for the CDR3 is TGTGCCAGCAGTCGGGGGAGGAGCGGTGAGCAGTTCTTC.

The chain joins TRBV7-2 to TRBJ2-7; 9 positions agree with TRBD1. This CDR3 has 14 residues. V was clipped by 5 bases and J by 3 bases; unmatched bases: 5. Germline V gene lookup returns CDR1 SGHTA and CDR2 FQGNSA. The CDR3 region is CASSRDRGFYEQYF. The CDR3 DNA follows: TGTGCCAGCAGCCGCGACAGGGGGTTCTACGAGCAGTACTTC.

This clonotype was picked up a small number of times. CDR3 in DNA: TGCAGTGCTAGAGATTTGGATCCAGCCCCCGGTCTCTCCTACGAGCAGTACTTC. It is translated as CSARDLDPAPGLSYEQYF. The chain combines TRBV20-1 with TRBJ2-7; D uncertain. Germline CDR1 reads DFQATT; CDR2 reads SNEGSKA (reference sequence). The CDR3 has 18 amino acids. Trimming removed 0 bases at V and 0 bases at J, with 21 bases between.

This clonotype appeared many times. The chain couples TRBV5-1 to TRBJ2-2, with D perhaps matching TRBD2 (6 bases). The germline gives CDR1 SGHRS, CDR2 YFSETQ. V was shortened by 3 bases and J by 0 bases, with 15 bases between the two germline ends. The CDR3 covers 17 residues. The CDR3 is CASSYLAPTANTGELFF. DNA of the CDR3: TGCGCCAGCAGCTACCTAGCGCCTACCGCGAACACCGGGGAGCTGTTTTTT.

CDR3 nucleotide sequence: TGCAGTGCTATAGCGGGGGATGGCACAGATACGCAGTATTTT. Protein sequence: CSAIAGDGTDTQYF. The V call is TRBV20-1, the J call TRBJ2-3; 9 nucleotides line up with TRBD2. CDR1 is DFQATT, CDR2 SNEGSKA, per germline (reference sequence). The CDR3 runs to 14 residues. The J segment lost 1 base and the V segment lost 4 bases, leaving 3 bases of the junction unmatched.

Only a few counts were recorded for this clonotype. This chain connects TRBV7-2 to TRBJ2-1, with TRBD2 identical over 7 bases. Per the germline V gene, CDR1 is SGHTA and CDR2 is FQGNSA. Germline trimming cut 5 bases from V and 7 bases from J; bases unmatched to any gene: 8. The CDR3 spans 14 residues. The CDR3 loop reads CASSPVGGVNEQFF. The CDR3, as DNA: TGTGCCAGCAGCCCCGTTGGGGGGGTGAATGAGCAGTTCTTC. The whole variable domain, remainder taken from reference TRBV7-2 and TRBJ2-1, is GAGVSQSPSNKVTEKGKDVELRCDPISGHTALYWYRQSLGQGLEFLIYFQGNSAPDKSGLPSDRFSAERTGGSVSTLTIQRTQQEDSAVYLCASSPVGGVNEQFFGPGTRLTVL.

The genes are TRBV28 and TRBJ2-3; D is undetermined. The CDR3 extends over 13 amino acids. CDR1 and CDR2 (germline): MDHEN, SYDVKM. V lost 8 bases to trimming and J lost 2 bases, with 11 bases between them. CDR3 residues: CASCLGSTDTQYF. In DNA form, the CDR3 reads TGTGCCAGCTGCCTGGGGTCCACAGATACGCAGTATTTT.

This chain connects TRBV7-3 to TRBJ2-1, with 16 bases identical to TRBD2. CDR1 is SGHTA and CDR2 is FQGTGA in the germline V gene. The CDR3 is made up of 18 amino acids. The ends lost 4 bases at V and 0 bases at J; junction bases unmatched: 3. Here the CDR3 reads CASSSGLAGGSSYNEQFF. The CDR3 nucleotides read TGTGCCAGCAGCTCGGGACTAGCGGGGGGGAGCTCCTACAATGAGCAGTTCTTC.

The table lists this clonotype with a count of one. The V call is TRBV5-1, the J call TRBJ1-2, with D possibly TRBD1 on 5 matching bases. Germline assignment: CDR1 SGHRS and CDR2 YFSETQ. This CDR3 is 14 amino acids long. The ends were cut back, 3 bases at V and 0 bases at J, with 9 bases in the middle. The CDR3 nucleotides are TGCGCCAGCAGCTGGACATCCTCTAACTATGGCTACACCTTC. Its translation: CASSWTSSNYGYTF.

The CDR3 DNA reads as TGTGCCAGCAGCGCGACAGCCATCTATGGCTACACCTTC. Residues: CASSATAIYGYTF. V is TRBV9 and J is TRBJ1-2; weak D call: TRBD1 (5 bases). From germline, CDR1 is SGDLS and CDR2 YYNGEE. V was shortened by 3 bases and J by 4 bases, with 10 bases between the two germline ends. The CDR3 consists of 13 residues.

This chain joins TRBV28 and TRBJ2-1; D call uncertain. The CDR3 is made up of 19 amino acids. Trimming left V 3 bases short and J 7 bases short, with 28 bases between. Germline CDR1 MDHEN, CDR2 SYDVKM. The CDR3 protein is CASSLHMGSSPVTINEQFF. The DNA for the CDR3 is TGTGCCAGCAGTTTGCATATGGGGTCTTCCCCAGTTACTATTAATGAGCAGTTCTTC.

This clonotype was detected a few times. The CDR3 DNA follows: TGTGCCAGCAGTTACGGGGGGACAGGTCATTCACCCCTCCACTTT. It specifies CASSYGGTGHSPLHF. The rearrangement joins TRBV6-5 to TRBJ1-6, with 8 bases lining up with TRBD1. The CDR3 consists of 15 residues. Trimming at V came to 2 bases and at J to 8 bases, leaving 5 bases not matched to a gene. The germline V gene encodes CDR1 MNHEY and CDR2 SVGAGI.

The V gene is TRBV6-1, the J gene TRBJ2-3; the match to TRBD1 covers 10 bases. Looked up from germline, CDR1 is MNHNS and CDR2 is SASEGT. The CDR3 totals 15 residues. J gave up 1 base and V 8 bases, and 6 bases lay outside the gene matches. This CDR3 reads CASRDRGLRTDTQYF. The CDR3 region has the DNA TGTGCCAGCCGCGACAGGGGGCTTCGCACAGATACGCAGTATTTT.

This clonotype was observed many times. The chain joins TRBV5-1 to TRBJ2-3, with unresolved D. CDR1 is SGHRS and CDR2 is YFSETQ in the germline V gene. This CDR3 region has 13 residues. Deletions cut 5 bases from V and 5 bases from J, with 12 bases between. This CDR3 reads CASSYLQRDTQYF. The CDR3 region has the DNA TGCGCCAGCAGTTACCTCCAGCGAGATACGCAGTATTTT.

This clonotype was counted a few times. V and J are TRBV7-2 and TRBJ2-3, with D uncertain. The CDR3 is made up of 12 amino acids. Trimming cost V 1 base and J 12 bases, with 11 bases left between them. Per germline, CDR1 SGHTA and CDR2 FQGNSA. CDR3 residues: CASSLVPGPQYF. In DNA form, the CDR3 reads TGTGCCAGCAGCTTAGTCCCCGGCCCTCAGTATTTT.

The V call is TRBV27, the J call TRBJ2-3; 15 positions agree with TRBD2. Trimming took 5 bases from V and 0 from J; bases not matched to a gene: 12. The CDR3 loop spans 20 amino acids. In germline, CDR1 is MNHEY, CDR2 SMNVEV (reference sequence). The DNA of the CDR3 is TGTGCCAGCAGTCTACGGACTAGCGGGGGGGCCGATCCCAGCACAGATACGCAGTATTTT. Its translation: CASSLRTSGGADPSTDTQYF.

By its share, this clonotype is medium-sized. The chain is built from TRBV6-2 or TRBV6-3 and TRBJ2-5; D not certain. The CDR3 length is 15 residues. Trimming removed 5 bases from V and 2 bases from J, with 15 bases in between. CDR1 and CDR2 from the germline V gene are MNHEY and SVGEGT. CDR3 amino acids: CASSAGTSDQETQYF. In nucleotides, the CDR3 is TGTGCCAGCAGTGCCGGCACCAGTGATCAAGAGACCCAGTACTTC.

This chain links TRBV4-1 with TRBJ1-1; 10 nucleotides align to TRBD1. The V gene's germline CDR1 is MGHRA and CDR2 YSYEKL. The CDR3 extends over 18 amino acids. V shed 3 bases, J shed 0 bases, and the junction held 10 bases outside the gene matches. The CDR3: CASSQRDRGGIMNTEAFF. The DNA of the CDR3 is TGCGCCAGCAGCCAGCGGGACAGGGGAGGGATCATGAACACTGAAGCTTTCTTT.

The rearrangement joins TRBV6-6 to TRBJ1-1; D is undetermined. Germline V lookup: CDR1 MNHNY, CDR2 SVGAGI (reference sequence). This CDR3 spans 13 amino acids. V gave up 2 bases and J gave up 1 base, with 5 bases separating them. Here the CDR3 reads CASSYTRNTEAFF. The CDR3 DNA reads TGTGCCAGCAGTTACACCAGGAACACTGAAGCTTTCTTT.

This clonotype was found many times. V usage is TRBV4-1 and J usage is TRBJ1-2; 7 bases align to TRBD1. Germline loops: CDR1 MGHRA, CDR2 YSYEKL. This CDR3 has 16 amino acids. V lost 3 bases to trimming and J lost 4 bases; unmatched junction nucleotides: 11. The chain's CDR3 is CASSHPGEGGIYGYTF. CDR3 DNA: TGCGCCAGCAGCCACCCCGGTGAAGGGGGCATCTATGGCTACACCTTC.

This clonotype was observed a few times. The chain carries TRBV7-2 and TRBJ1-1; D uncertain. CDR1 and CDR2 (germline): SGHTA, FQGNSA. V shed 7 bases and J shed 2 bases, with 14 bases lying between them. This CDR3 region has 14 residues. CDR3 coding DNA: TGTGCCAGCACCAGTAACGGGGAAAACACTGAAGCTTTCTTT. Its translation: CASTSNGENTEAFF.

Many counts were recorded for this clonotype. The rearrangement uses TRBV7-2 and TRBJ1-2; TRBD1 matches 11 bases. Germline values: CDR1 SGHTA, CDR2 FQGNSA. CDR3 length: 15 amino acids. V shed 5 bases and J 2 bases; nucleotides not matched to a gene: 4. CDR3 sequence (DNA): TGTGCCAGCAGCCTGGGACAGGGGGAGAACTATGGCTACACCTTC. It yields the protein CASSLGQGENYGYTF.

The CDR3 reads CASSLVSGGTEAFF. The CDR3 bases are TGTGCCAGCAGCTTAGTCTCGGGGGGCACTGAAGCTTTCTTT. The chain recombines TRBV7-9 with TRBJ1-1; TRBD1 is a possible D gene (5 bases). The CDR3 is 14 residues long. The V gene's germline CDR1 is SEHNR and CDR2 FQNEAQ (reference sequence). The V and J ends lost 1 base and 4 bases respectively, with 10 bases between them.

This clonotype occurred many times. This chain links TRBV11-2 with TRBJ1-1, with D possibly being TRBD1 (6 bases). The CDR3 spans 13 residues. The V end lost 4 bases, the J end lost 4 bases, and 10 bases lay between the germline ends. CDR1 is SGHAT, CDR2 FQNNGV, per germline. CDR3 in amino acids: CASSSGQTTEAFF. CDR3 in DNA: TGTGCCAGCAGCTCAGGACAGACCACTGAAGCTTTCTTT.

This clonotype was recorded a few times. The J gene is TRBJ1-5, the V gene TRBV7-2, with TRBD1 matching over 7 bases. This CDR3 has 15 amino acids. Trimming removed 1 base from V and 3 bases from J; junction bases left unmatched: 3. Germline lookup yields CDR1 SGHTA and CDR2 FQGNSA. CDR3 sequence (DNA): TGTGCCAGCAGCTTAGGGGGACAGCCCAATCAGCCCCAGCATTTT. It translates to CASSLGGQPNQPQHF. The full variable domain, its missing parts supplied by reference TRBV7-2 and TRBJ1-5, is GAGVSQSPSNKVTEKGKDVELRCDPISGHTALYWYRQSLGQGLEFLIYFQGNSAPDKSGLPSDRFSAERTGGSVSTLTIQRTQQEDSAVYLCASSLGGQPNQPQHFGDGTRLSIL.

The chain joins TRBV4-2 to TRBJ2-7, with 14 positions matching TRBD2. The V gene's germline CDR1 is LGHNA and CDR2 YNFKEQ. The trim removed 2 bases at V and 6 bases at J, leaving 9 bases unmatched. The CDR3 extends over 17 amino acids. CDR3 nucleotide sequence: TGTGCCAGCAGCCAACTACTGGGACTAGCGGGGGAACCCGAGCAGTACTTC. Translated, it gives CASSQLLGLAGEPEQYF.

This clonotype was detected a few times. The J gene is TRBJ2-7, the V gene TRBV2; 10 bases line up with TRBD1. The CDR3 is made up of 13 amino acids. The V segment lost 6 bases and the J segment 3 bases; nucleotides outside the gene matches: 2. Germline V gene lookup returns CDR1 SNHLY and CDR2 FYNNEI. The CDR3 sequence: CASRTGGIYEQYF. The CDR3 DNA reads TGTGCCAGCAGGACAGGGGGCATCTACGAGCAGTACTTC.

The rearrangement joins TRBV5-1 to TRBJ1-1; no definite D call. V lost 0 bases and J 7 bases, leaving 10 bases between the germline ends. Germline V gene sequence: CDR1 SGHRS, CDR2 YFSETQ. The CDR3 is 13 amino acids. CDR3 bases: TGCGCCAGCAGCTTGGTCGGAAGAGATGAAGCTTTCTTT. Translated, it gives CASSLVGRDEAFF.

The chain is built from TRBV7-3 and TRBJ2-7, with 7 bases lining up with TRBD1. Per germline, CDR1 SGHTA and CDR2 FQGTGA. This CDR3 is 15 amino acids long. J was trimmed by 3 bases and V by 1 base; bases with no gene match: 6. The DNA of the CDR3 is TGTGCCAGCAGCTTAAGCCCGACAGGGATCTACGAGCAGTACTTC. Its translation: CASSLSPTGIYEQYF.

This clonotype was picked up many times. The chain links TRBV27 to TRBJ2-3; TRBD1 matches at 9 bases. The V gene end was trimmed by 6 bases and the J gene end by 6 bases; junction bases not matched to a gene: 19. Germline-derived CDR1 and CDR2 are MNHEY and SMNVEV (reference sequence). The CDR3 sequence is 18 residues long. CDR3 DNA sequence: TGTGCCAGCAGCCCAACCCCAAAACGGACAGGGGATACGGATACGCAGTATTTT. This encodes CASSPTPKRTGDTDTQYF.

The sample holds many counts of this clonotype. The chain couples TRBV2 to TRBJ2-5; no reliable D call. Trimming stripped 7 bases from V and 0 bases from J, with 9 bases between. The CDR3 length is 13 residues. The V gene's germline CDR1 is SNHLY and CDR2 FYNNEI. Here the CDR3 DNA reads TGTGCCAGCAATCAGCTAGACCAAGAGACCCAGTACTTC. This gives the protein CASNQLDQETQYF.

This clonotype was seen a handful of times. This sequence joins TRBV20-1 and TRBJ2-3; D might be TRBD2 (5 bases). There are 14 residues in the CDR3. V dropped 0 bases and J dropped 5 bases, with 12 bases sitting between them. Germline V gene lookup returns CDR1 DFQATT and CDR2 SNEGSKA (reference sequence). The CDR3 region is CSARDQISGDTQYF. The CDR3 bases are TGCAGTGCTAGAGACCAAATCAGCGGAGATACGCAGTATTTT.